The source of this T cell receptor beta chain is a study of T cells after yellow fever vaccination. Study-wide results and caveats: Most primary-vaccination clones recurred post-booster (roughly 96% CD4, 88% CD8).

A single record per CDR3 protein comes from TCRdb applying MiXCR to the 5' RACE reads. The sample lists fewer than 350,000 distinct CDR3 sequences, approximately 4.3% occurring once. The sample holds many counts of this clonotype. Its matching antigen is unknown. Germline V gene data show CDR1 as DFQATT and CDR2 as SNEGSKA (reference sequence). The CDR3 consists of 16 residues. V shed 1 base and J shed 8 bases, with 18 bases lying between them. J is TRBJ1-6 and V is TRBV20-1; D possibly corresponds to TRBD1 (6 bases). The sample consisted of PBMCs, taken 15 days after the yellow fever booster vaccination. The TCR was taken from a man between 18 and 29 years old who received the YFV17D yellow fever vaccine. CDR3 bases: TGCAGTGCTAGAGCTACAGGGTACAGTTTCTATTCACCCCTCCACTTT. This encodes CSARATGYSFYSPLHF.